The 23 T cell receptor beta chains in this list originate from one sample, sequenced in a study of T cell responses to AZD1222 COVID-19 vaccine. Profiled with immunoSEQ multiplex PCR; TCRdb holds only in-frame clones, not every one. There are 95,000 to 100,000 clones in the sample; about 86% occur only once, and 1.4% lies in the top ten. This material consisted of peripheral blood, taken on day 0 of AZD1222 vaccination. The receptor set was obtained from an adult in good health.

The rearrangement joins TRBV28 to TRBJ2-7, with D perhaps TRBD2 (5 bases). V was cut by 6 bases and J by 3 bases, with 15 bases left in between. Germline V gene lookup returns CDR1 MDHEN and CDR2 SYDVKM. This CDR3 comprises 14 residues. The CDR3 region is CASSSRPGFYEQYF. CDR3 coding DNA: TGTGCCAGCAGCTCGAGGCCGGGGTTCTACGAGCAGTACTTC.

The chain links TRBV27 to TRBJ1-4; D might be TRBD1 (5 bases). The CDR3 extends over 14 amino acids. Looked up from germline, CDR1 is MNHEY and CDR2 is SMNVEV (reference sequence). The V end was cut by 7 bases, the J end by 0 bases, with 9 bases between. CDR3 sequence reads: CASTDSATNEKLFF. Here the CDR3 DNA reads TGTGCCAGCACCGACAGCGCAACTAATGAAAAACTGTTTTTT.

V is TRBV25-1 and J is TRBJ1-1, with TRBD1 matching 10 bases. The CDR3 contains 16 residues. V lost 4 bases and J lost 4; bases outside the gene matches: 9. CDR1 and CDR2 (germline): MGHDK, SYGVNS. CDR3 sequence reads: CASSVRQGAGFTEAFF. For the CDR3, the DNA is TGTGCCAGCAGTGTCCGACAGGGGGCTGGATTCACTGAAGCTTTCTTT.

V gene TRBV19 combines with J gene TRBJ1-3; D is unclear. This CDR3 contains 13 residues. Between the trimmed V and J ends, which lost 1 base and 0 bases, there was a span of 1 base. Germline loops: CDR1 LNHDA, CDR2 SQIVND (reference sequence). CDR3 nucleotide sequence: TGTGCCAGTAGTATAGCCTCTGGAAACACCATATATTTT. Its translation: CASSIASGNTIYF.

The rearrangement joins TRBV19 to TRBJ2-2, with 14 bases lining up with TRBD2. V dropped 4 bases and J dropped 0; count of bases not matched to a gene: 1. The CDR3 is 17 residues long. Germline values: CDR1 LNHDA, CDR2 SQIVND (reference sequence). The DNA for the CDR3 is TGTGCCAGTAGTAGGGGACTAGCGGGAGCGAACACCGGGGAGCTGTTTTTT. This codes for CASSRGLAGANTGELFF.

The CDR3 DNA reads TGTGCCAGCAGCTTAGTTCCCCAAGTAACCCTCTCTAACTATGGCTACACCTTC. It specifies CASSLVPQVTLSNYGYTF. The chain is built from TRBV7-2 and TRBJ1-2, with D hard to call. Germline V gene sequence: CDR1 SGHTA, CDR2 FQGNSA. The V and J ends lost 1 base and 0 bases respectively, with 18 bases between them. The CDR3 has 18 amino acids.

The V call is TRBV5-4, the J call TRBJ1-3, with D hard to call. CDR3 size: 14 residues. CDR1 is SGHNT and CDR2 is YYREEE in the germline V gene (reference sequence). Trimming shortened V by 6 bases and J by 3 bases, and 13 bases separated the two germline ends. The CDR3 DNA reads TGTGCCAGCAAGGGAGGCTCTGATGGAAACACCATATATTTT. This gives the protein CASKGGSDGNTIYF.

This chain joins TRBV7-2 and TRBJ2-7; D is perhaps TRBD1 (6 bases). Germline V gene lookup returns CDR1 SGHTA and CDR2 FQGNSA. CDR3 length: 14 residues. The ends were cut back, 0 bases at V and 3 bases at J, with 9 bases in the middle. CDR3 sequence (DNA): TGTGCCAGCAGCTTAGCCCCGGACAGCTACGAGCAGTACTTC. Protein: CASSLAPDSYEQYF. Based on the CDR3 plus reference TRBV7-2 and TRBJ2-7, the full variable domain is GAGVSQSPSNKVTEKGKDVELRCDPISGHTALYWYRQSLGQGLEFLIYFQGNSAPDKSGLPSDRFSAERTGGSVSTLTIQRTQQEDSAVYLCASSLAPDSYEQYFGPGTRLTVT.

The rearrangement joins TRBV28 to TRBJ1-1; no clear D gene. Germline V gene data show CDR1 as MDHEN and CDR2 as SYDVKM. This CDR3 has 13 amino acids. Trimming removed 2 bases from V and 0 bases from J, with 4 bases in between. CDR3: CASSLVVNTEAFF. CDR3 nucleotide sequence: TGTGCCAGCAGTTTAGTGGTGAACACTGAAGCTTTCTTT.

CDR3 residues: CAWSTPGQGTPLWQYF. The CDR3 DNA sequence: TGTGCCTGGAGTACCCCGGGACAGGGAACCCCGCTCTGGCAGTACTTC. The V gene is TRBV30, the J gene TRBJ2-7; 9 nucleotides line up with TRBD1. Germline V gives CDR1 GTSNPN, CDR2 SVGIG (reference sequence). The CDR3 has 16 residues. The V gene end was trimmed by 2 bases and the J gene end by 9 bases; junction bases not matched to a gene: 17. Combining the CDR3 with reference TRBV30 and TRBJ2-7 gives the whole variable domain SQTIHQWPATLVQPVGSPLSLECTVEGTSNPNLYWYRQAAGRGLQLLFYSVGIGQISSEVPQNLSASRPQDRQFILSSKKLLLSDSGFYLCAWSTPGQGTPLWQYFGPGTRLTVT.

This rearrangement joins TRBV3-1 (or the pseudogene TRBV3-2) to TRBJ1-5; no reliable D call. The V end was cut by 4 bases, the J end by 6 bases, with 10 bases between. The germline V gene has CDR1 LGHDT and CDR2 YNNKEL (reference sequence). This CDR3 is built from 13 residues. The DNA of the CDR3 is TGTGCCAGCAGCCCGCTCCTTACTCAGCCCCAGCATTTT. Protein product: CASSPLLTQPQHF.

J is TRBJ2-3 and V is TRBV2; TRBD2 matches 8 bases. CDR3 length: 14 amino acids. Germline V gene data show CDR1 as SNHLY and CDR2 as FYNNEI. Trimming took 8 bases from V and 7 from J; bases not matched to a gene: 11. CDR3 in amino acids: CASCVSGGRNTQYF. CDR3 in DNA: TGTGCCAGCTGCGTAAGCGGGGGAAGGAATACGCAGTATTTT.

This chain links TRBV30 with TRBJ1-2; 7 nucleotides line up with TRBD1. The CDR3 is 14 amino acids. Per the germline V gene, CDR1 is GTSNPN and CDR2 is SVGIG (reference sequence). After removal of 0 bases from V and 5 bases from J, the junction contained 6 bases not matched to a gene. CDR3 bases: TGTGCCTGGAGTGTGGCAGGGGGGGGATATGGCTACACCTTC. Protein product: CAWSVAGGGYGYTF. Looking up the rest from reference TRBV30 and TRBJ1-2 gives the full variable domain: SQTIHQWPATLVQPVGSPLSLECTVEGTSNPNLYWYRQAAGRGLQLLFYSVGIGQISSEVPQNLSASRPQDRQFILSSKKLLLSDSGFYLCAWSVAGGGYGYTFGSGTRLTVV.

This chain connects TRBV4-3 to TRBJ2-1; no reliable D call. The CDR3 has 13 residues. The V and J ends lost 4 bases and 10 bases respectively, with 14 bases between them. CDR1 is LGHNA, CDR2 YSLEER, per germline. The CDR3 coding sequence is TGCGCCAGCAGCCTATCCTTAACTGGCGAGCAGTTCTTC. Residues: CASSLSLTGEQFF.

This chain connects TRBV27 to TRBJ1-5; D might be TRBD1 (6 bases). This CDR3 region has 14 residues. Germline loops: CDR1 MNHEY, CDR2 SMNVEV (reference sequence). Trimming removed 5 bases at V and 7 bases at J, with 15 bases between. CDR3 bases: TGTGCCAGCAGTCCCCGCGGGGGGCAACAGCCCCAGCATTTT. Protein: CASSPRGGQQPQHF.

V and J are TRBV7-3 and TRBJ1-1; D is perhaps TRBD1 (6 bases). Germline loops: CDR1 SGHTA, CDR2 FQGTGA. V was clipped by 4 bases and J by 1 base, with 7 bases between them. This CDR3 region has 13 residues. The CDR3 here is CASSWGQNTEAFF. Written as DNA, the CDR3 is TGTGCCAGCAGCTGGGGGCAGAACACTGAAGCTTTCTTT.

CDR3 sequence reads: CASSIGLSTYEQYF. CDR3 DNA sequence: TGTGCCAGCAGTATCGGACTGTCGACCTACGAGCAGTACTTC. This chain joins TRBV27 and TRBJ2-7; D possibly corresponds to TRBD2 (5 bases). Trimming took off 5 bases at V and 2 bases at J, with 13 bases between the two ends. Looked up from germline, CDR1 is MNHEY and CDR2 is SMNVEV (reference sequence). This CDR3 comprises 14 residues.

J is TRBJ1-2 and V is TRBV9; D not resolved. The V end lost 4 bases, the J end lost 4 bases, and 17 bases lay between the germline ends. The germline gives CDR1 SGDLS, CDR2 YYNGEE. The CDR3 runs to 15 residues. The CDR3 protein is CASSLEAQASYGYTF. The CDR3 bases are TGTGCCAGCAGCCTAGAAGCCCAGGCGAGCTATGGCTACACCTTC.

This rearrangement joins TRBV27 to TRBJ2-1, with 10 bases aligning to TRBD2. CDR1 and CDR2 (germline): MNHEY, SMNVEV (reference sequence). The V segment lost 8 bases and the J segment 9 bases; nucleotides outside the gene matches: 10. This CDR3 comprises 14 residues. Here the CDR3 reads CASSAGGRLSEQFF. The CDR3 DNA is TGTGCCAGCTCAGCGGGAGGGCGTTTGAGTGAGCAGTTCTTC.

The chain couples TRBV27 to TRBJ2-3, with D maybe TRBD2 (5 bases). The CDR3 is 16 amino acids. V lost 5 bases and J 1 base, leaving 16 bases between the germline ends. Germline CDR1 reads MNHEY; CDR2 reads SMNVEV (reference sequence). The CDR3 is CASSLDYRLGTDTQYF. The CDR3 coding sequence is TGTGCCAGCAGTCTCGACTACAGACTTGGCACAGATACGCAGTATTTT.

V usage is TRBV12-3 or TRBV12-4 and J usage is TRBJ1-2, with unresolved D. Between the trimmed V and J ends, which lost 1 base and 8 bases, there was a span of 8 bases. The CDR3 sequence is 12 residues long. CDR3 DNA sequence: TGTGCCAGCAGTTTAGATCGGGGAGGCTACACCTTC. It is translated as CASSLDRGGYTF.

This clone was counted a single time. V gene TRBV7-2 combines with J gene TRBJ2-1; TRBD2 matches at 12 bases. Germline V gene lookup returns CDR1 SGHTA and CDR2 FQGNSA. This CDR3 spans 17 amino acids. V lost 7 bases and J lost 7; bases outside the gene matches: 14. The CDR3 nucleotides are TGTGCCAGCACCCCCGAGCTAGCGGGAGGGCCGGGTAATGAGCAGTTCTTC. Protein sequence: CASTPELAGGPGNEQFF.

V is TRBV3-1 (or the pseudogene TRBV3-2) and J is TRBJ1-2; D gene ambiguous. Germline lookup yields CDR1 LGHDT and CDR2 YNNKEL (reference sequence). V lost 4 bases and J 5 bases, leaving 11 bases between the germline ends. The CDR3 has 13 residues. The CDR3 loop is CASSLPGRYGYTF. CDR3 nucleotide sequence: TGTGCCAGCAGCCTCCCGGGCAGGTATGGCTACACCTTC.